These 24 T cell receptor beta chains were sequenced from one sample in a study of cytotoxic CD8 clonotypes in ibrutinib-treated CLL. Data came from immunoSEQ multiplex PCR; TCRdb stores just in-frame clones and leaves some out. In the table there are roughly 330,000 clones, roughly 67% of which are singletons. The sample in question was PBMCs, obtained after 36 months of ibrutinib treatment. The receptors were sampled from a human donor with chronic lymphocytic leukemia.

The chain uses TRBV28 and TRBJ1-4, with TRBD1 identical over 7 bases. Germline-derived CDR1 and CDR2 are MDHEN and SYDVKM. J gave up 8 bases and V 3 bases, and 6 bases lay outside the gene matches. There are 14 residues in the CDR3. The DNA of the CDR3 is TGTGCCAGCAGTTTTCAGGGGGTGGGAGAAAAACTGTTTTTT. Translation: CASSFQGVGEKLFF.

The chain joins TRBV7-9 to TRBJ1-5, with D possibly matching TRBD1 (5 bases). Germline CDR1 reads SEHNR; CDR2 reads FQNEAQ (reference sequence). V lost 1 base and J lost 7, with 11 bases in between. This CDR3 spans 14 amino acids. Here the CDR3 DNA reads TGTGCCAGCAGCTTAGGGGGGATTGGGCAGCCCCAGCATTTT. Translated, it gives CASSLGGIGQPQHF.

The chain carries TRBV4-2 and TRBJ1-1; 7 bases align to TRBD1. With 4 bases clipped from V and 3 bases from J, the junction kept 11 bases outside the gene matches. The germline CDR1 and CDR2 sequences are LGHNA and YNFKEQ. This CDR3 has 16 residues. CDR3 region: CASSPIRQGEDTEAFF. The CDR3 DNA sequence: TGTGCCAGCAGCCCAATACGCCAGGGGGAGGACACTGAAGCTTTCTTT.

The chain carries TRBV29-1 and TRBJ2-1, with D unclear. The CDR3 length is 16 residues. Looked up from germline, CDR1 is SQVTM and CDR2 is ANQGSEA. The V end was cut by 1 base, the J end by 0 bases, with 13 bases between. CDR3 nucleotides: TGCAGCGTTGAAGGTGCTCAGTTCAGCTCCTACAATGAGCAGTTCTTC. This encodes CSVEGAQFSSYNEQFF.

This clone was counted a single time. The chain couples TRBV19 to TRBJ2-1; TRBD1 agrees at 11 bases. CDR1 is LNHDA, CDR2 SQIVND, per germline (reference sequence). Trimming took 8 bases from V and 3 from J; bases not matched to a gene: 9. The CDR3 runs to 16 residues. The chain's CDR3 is CASCPGQGGSYNEQFF. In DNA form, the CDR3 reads TGTGCCAGTTGCCCGGGACAGGGGGGTAGCTACAATGAGCAGTTCTTC.

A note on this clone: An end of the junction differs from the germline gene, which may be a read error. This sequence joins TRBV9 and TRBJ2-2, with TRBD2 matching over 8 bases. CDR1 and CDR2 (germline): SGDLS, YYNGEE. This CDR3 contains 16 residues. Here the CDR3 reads CARSASGGPWAGELFF. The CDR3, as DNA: TGTGCCCGCAGCGCCTCGGGGGGGCCTTGGGCCGGGGAGCTGTTTTTT.

This CDR3 reads CASSLLPRPTDTQYF. CDR3 in DNA: TGTGCCAGCAGTTTACTTCCTCGACCAACAGATACGCAGTATTTT. The chain links TRBV28 to TRBJ2-3; D is unclear. V gave up 2 bases and J gave up 3 bases, with 12 bases separating them. CDR3 length: 15 residues. CDR1 and CDR2 from the germline V gene are MDHEN and SYDVKM.

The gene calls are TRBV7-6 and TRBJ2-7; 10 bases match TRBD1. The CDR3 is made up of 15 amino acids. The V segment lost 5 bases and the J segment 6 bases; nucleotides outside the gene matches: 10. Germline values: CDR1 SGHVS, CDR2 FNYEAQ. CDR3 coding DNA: TGTGCCAGCAGCAACCCGGGACAGGGGACGGGCGAGCAGTACTTC. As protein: CASSNPGQGTGEQYF.

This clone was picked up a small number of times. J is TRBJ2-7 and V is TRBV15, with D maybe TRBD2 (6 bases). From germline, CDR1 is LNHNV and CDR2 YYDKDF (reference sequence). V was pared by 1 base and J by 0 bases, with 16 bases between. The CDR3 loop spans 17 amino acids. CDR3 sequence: CATSRAGLGGSSYEQYF. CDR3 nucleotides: TGTGCCACCAGCAGAGCGGGGTTGGGGGGAAGCTCCTACGAGCAGTACTTC. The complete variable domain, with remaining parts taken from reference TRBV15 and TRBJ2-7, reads DAMVIQNPRYQVTQFGKPVTLSCSQTLNHNVMYWYQQKSSQAPKLLFHYYDKDFNNEADTPDNFQSRRPNTSFCFLDIRSPGLGDTAMYLCATSRAGLGGSSYEQYFGPGTRLTVT.

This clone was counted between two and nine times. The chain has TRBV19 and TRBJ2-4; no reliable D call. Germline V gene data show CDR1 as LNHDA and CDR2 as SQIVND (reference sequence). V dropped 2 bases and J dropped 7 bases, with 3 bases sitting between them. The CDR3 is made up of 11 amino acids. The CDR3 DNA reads TGTGCCAGTAGTATAAGGAACATTCAGTACTTC. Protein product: CASSIRNIQYF. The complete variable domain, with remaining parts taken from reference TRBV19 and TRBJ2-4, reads DGGITQSPKYLFRKEGQNVTLSCEQNLNHDAMYWYRQDPGQGLRLIYYSQIVNDFQKGDIAEGYSVSREKKESFPLTVTSAQKNPTAFYLCASSIRNIQYFGAGTRLSVL.

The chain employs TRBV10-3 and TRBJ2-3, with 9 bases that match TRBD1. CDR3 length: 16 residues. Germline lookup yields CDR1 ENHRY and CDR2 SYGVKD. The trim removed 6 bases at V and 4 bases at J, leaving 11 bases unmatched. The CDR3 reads CAIRRNTGGASDTQYF. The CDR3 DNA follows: TGTGCCATCAGACGGAATACAGGGGGCGCTTCAGATACGCAGTATTTT.

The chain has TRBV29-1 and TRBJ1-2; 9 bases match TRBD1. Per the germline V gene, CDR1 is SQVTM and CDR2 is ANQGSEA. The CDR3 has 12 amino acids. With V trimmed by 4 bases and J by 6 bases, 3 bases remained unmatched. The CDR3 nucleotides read TGCAGCGTTGCTTGGACAGGGGATGGCTACACCTTC. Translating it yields CSVAWTGDGYTF. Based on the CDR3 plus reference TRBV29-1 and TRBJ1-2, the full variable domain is SAVISQKPSRDICQRGTSLTIQCQVDSQVTMMFWYRQQPGQSLTLIATANQGSEATYESGFVIDKFPISRPNLTFSTLTVSNMSPEDSSIYLCSVAWTGDGYTFGSGTRLTVV.

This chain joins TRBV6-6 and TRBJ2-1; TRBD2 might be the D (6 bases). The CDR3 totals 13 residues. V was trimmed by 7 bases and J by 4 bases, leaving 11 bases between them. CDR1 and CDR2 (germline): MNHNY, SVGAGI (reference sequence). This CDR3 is CASNLRGYNEQFF. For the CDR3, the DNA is TGTGCCAGCAACCTTCGGGGGTACAATGAGCAGTTCTTC.

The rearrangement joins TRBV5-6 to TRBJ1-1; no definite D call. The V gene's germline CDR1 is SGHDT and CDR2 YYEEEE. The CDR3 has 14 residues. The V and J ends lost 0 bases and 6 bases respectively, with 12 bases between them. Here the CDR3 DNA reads TGTGCCAGCAGCTTGGGGCTGAAGGTCCCTGAAGCTTTCTTT. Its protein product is CASSLGLKVPEAFF.

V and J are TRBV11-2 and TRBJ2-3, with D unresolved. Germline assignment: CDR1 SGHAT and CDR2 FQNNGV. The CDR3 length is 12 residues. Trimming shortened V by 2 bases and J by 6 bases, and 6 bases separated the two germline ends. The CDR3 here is CASSLSQDTQYF. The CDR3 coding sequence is TGTGCCAGCAGCTTATCACAGGATACGCAGTATTTT.

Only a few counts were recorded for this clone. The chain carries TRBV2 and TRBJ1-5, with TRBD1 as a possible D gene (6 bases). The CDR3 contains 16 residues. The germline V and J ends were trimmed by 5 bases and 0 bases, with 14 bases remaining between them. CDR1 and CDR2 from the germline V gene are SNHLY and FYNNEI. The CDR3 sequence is CASSHRTGLSNQPQHF. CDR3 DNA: TGTGCCAGCAGTCATAGAACAGGGCTTAGCAATCAGCCCCAGCATTTT.

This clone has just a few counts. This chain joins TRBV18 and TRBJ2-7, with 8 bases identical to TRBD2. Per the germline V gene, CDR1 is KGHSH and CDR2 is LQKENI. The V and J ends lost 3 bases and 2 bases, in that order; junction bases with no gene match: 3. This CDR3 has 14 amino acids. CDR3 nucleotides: TGTGCCAGCTCACCTCAAGCGGGGGCCTACGAGCAGTACTTC. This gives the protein CASSPQAGAYEQYF.

The CDR3 nucleotides read TGTGCCAGCAGTTTCCTGGGGAAAGGCAATCAGCCCCAGCATTTT. Its protein is CASSFLGKGNQPQHF. The V gene is TRBV27, the J gene TRBJ1-5; no reliable D call. This CDR3 comprises 15 residues. Trimming took 3 bases from V and 2 from J, leaving 11 bases between them. Germline V lookup: CDR1 MNHEY, CDR2 SMNVEV (reference sequence).

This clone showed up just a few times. DNA for the CDR3: TGCGCCAGCAGCGCTCGCCGGACAGAACTCTATGGCTACACCTTC. This gives the protein CASSARRTELYGYTF. This chain uses TRBV4-1 with TRBJ1-2, with D possibly being TRBD1 (6 bases). From germline, CDR1 is MGHRA and CDR2 YSYEKL. Trimming pared 5 bases from V and 4 bases from J, leaving 17 bases between. This CDR3 comprises 15 residues.

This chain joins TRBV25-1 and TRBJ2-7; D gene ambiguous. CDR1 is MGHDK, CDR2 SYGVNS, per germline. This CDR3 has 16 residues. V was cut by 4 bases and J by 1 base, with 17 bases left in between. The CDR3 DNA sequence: TGTGCCAGCAGTGCGGCCTGGGGTAGAGGATCCTACGAGCAGTACTTC. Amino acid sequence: CASSAAWGRGSYEQYF.

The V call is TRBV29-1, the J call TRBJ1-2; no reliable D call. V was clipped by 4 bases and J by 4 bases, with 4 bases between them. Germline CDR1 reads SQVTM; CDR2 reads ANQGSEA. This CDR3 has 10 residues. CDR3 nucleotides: TGCAGCGTTGTTAGCTATGGCTACACCTTC. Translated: CSVVSYGYTF. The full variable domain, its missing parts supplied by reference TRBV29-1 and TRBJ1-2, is SAVISQKPSRDICQRGTSLTIQCQVDSQVTMMFWYRQQPGQSLTLIATANQGSEATYESGFVIDKFPISRPNLTFSTLTVSNMSPEDSSIYLCSVVSYGYTFGSGTRLTVV.

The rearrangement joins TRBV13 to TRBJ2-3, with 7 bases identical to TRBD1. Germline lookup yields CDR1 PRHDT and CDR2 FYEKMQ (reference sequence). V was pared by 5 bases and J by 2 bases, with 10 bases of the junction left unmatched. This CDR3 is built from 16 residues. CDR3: CASSLHRGPTTDTQYF. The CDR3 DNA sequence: TGTGCCAGCAGCCTTCACAGGGGCCCAACCACAGATACGCAGTATTTT.

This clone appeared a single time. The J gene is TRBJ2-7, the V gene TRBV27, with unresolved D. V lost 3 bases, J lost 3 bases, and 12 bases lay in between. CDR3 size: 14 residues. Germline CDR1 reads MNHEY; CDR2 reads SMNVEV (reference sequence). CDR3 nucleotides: TGTGCCAGCAGTTTCTTCCCCACCGGCTACGAGCAGTACTTC. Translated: CASSFFPTGYEQYF.

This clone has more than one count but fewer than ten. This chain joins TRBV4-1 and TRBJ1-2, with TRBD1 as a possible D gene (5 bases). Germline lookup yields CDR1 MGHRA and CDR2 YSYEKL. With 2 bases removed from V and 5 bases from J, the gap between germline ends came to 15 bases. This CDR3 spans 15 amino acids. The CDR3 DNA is TGCGCCAGCAGCCAAACGACGGGACCCGCTTATGGCTACACCTTC. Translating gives CASSQTTGPAYGYTF.